The clone carrying this T cell receptor beta chain was recorded a few times. The entry originates in a study of T-cell reconstitution after alpha-beta-depleted transplantation in children. From germline, CDR1 is WSHSY and CDR2 SAAADI. Trimming cost V 0 bases and J 6 bases; bases outside gene matches: 6. The CDR3 runs 15 residues. Preparing the TCRbeta library involved the use of unique molecular identifiers. Using its own MiXCR run on the PCR reads, TCRdb lists one record per CDR3 protein. Seen here are approximately 650,000 distinct CDR3 sequences, 13% observed once, and the top ten hold 0.75% to 0.85%.

The clonotype originates from a girl aged 2 to 10 with congenital amegakaryocytic thrombocytopenia, due to receive a stem cell transplant. J is TRBJ2-3 and V is TRBV10-2; 7 nucleotides align to TRBD2. This sample comprised PBMCs, obtained before TCRalphabeta/CD19-depleted stem cell transplant. CDR3 coding DNA: TGCGCCAGCAGTGAGTCTAGGACTAGAGGGGATACGCAGTATTTT. Translation gives CASSESRTRGDTQYF.